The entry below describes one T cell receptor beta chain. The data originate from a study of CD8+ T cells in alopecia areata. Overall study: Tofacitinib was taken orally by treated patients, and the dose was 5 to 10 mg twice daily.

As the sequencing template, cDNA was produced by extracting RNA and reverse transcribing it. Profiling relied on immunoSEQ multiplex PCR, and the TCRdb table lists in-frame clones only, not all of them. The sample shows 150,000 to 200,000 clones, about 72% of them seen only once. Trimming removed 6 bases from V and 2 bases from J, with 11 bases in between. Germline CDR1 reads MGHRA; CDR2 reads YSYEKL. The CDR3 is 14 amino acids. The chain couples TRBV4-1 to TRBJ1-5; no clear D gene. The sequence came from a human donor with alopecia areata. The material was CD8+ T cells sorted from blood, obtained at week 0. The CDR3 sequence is CASSLYMGNQPQHF. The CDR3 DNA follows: TGCGCCAGCAGTCTTTACATGGGCAATCAGCCCCAGCATTTT.